This TCR beta chain came from a study of blood T cell repertoires in COVID-19. Study at large: The United States, Italy and Spain were the sources of the acute and convalescent COVID-19 samples. T cells, B-cell-depleted T cells, or PBMCs provided the cDNA or gDNA that served as material.

The V gene's germline CDR1 is KGHDR and CDR2 SFDVKD. Trimming left V 4 bases short and J 5 bases short, with 13 bases between. The CDR3 has 15 amino acids. In the study's own analysis: For nucleated cells, counts were estimated from reference gene primer amplification. Sequencing was performed with immunoSEQ multiplex PCR; in TCRdb, only in-frame clones are kept and a portion is missing. The DNA gave D and trimming, while V, J and clone size come from that table. The sample contains 250,000 to 350,000 clones, about 87% of which appear only once. Specimen: peripheral blood. The source is a woman between 50 and 59 years old who had recovered from COVID-19. The chain carries TRBV24-1 and TRBJ2-2, with D possibly matching TRBD1 (5 bases). DNA of the CDR3: TGTGCCACCAGTGACCAAAGGACACTTACCGGGGAGCTGTTTTTT. It yields the protein CATSDQRTLTGELFF.